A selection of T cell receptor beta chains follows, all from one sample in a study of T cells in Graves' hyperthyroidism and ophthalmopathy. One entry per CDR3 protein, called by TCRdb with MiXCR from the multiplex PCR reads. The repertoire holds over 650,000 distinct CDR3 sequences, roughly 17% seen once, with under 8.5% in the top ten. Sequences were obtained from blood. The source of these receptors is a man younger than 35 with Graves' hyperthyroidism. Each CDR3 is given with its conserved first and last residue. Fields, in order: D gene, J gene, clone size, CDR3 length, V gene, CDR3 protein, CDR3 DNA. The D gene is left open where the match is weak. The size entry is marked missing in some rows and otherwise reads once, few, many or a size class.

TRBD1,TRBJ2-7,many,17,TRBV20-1,CSARPNTGTGGRYEQYF,TGCAGTGCTAGACCGAATACCGGGACAGGGGGCCGATACGAGCAGTACTTC
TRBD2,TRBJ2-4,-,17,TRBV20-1,CSASPFLTSGKKNIQYF,TGCAGTGCTAGTCCCTTTCTCACGAGCGGGAAAAAAAACATTCAGTACTTC
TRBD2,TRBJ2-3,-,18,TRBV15,CATSRDTLAGGPTDTQYF,TGTGCCACCAGCAGAGATACTCTGGCGGGAGGGCCCACAGATACGCAGTATTTT
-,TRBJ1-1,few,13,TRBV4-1,CASSQEQGTEAFF,TGCGCCAGCAGCCAAGAACAGGGAACTGAAGCTTTCTTT
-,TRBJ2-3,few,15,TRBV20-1,CSASAQGGNTDTQYF,TGCAGTGCTAGTGCGCAGGGCGGGAACACAGATACGCAGTATTTT
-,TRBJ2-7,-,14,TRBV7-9,CANSLEEDSYEQYF,TGTGCCAACAGCTTAGAGGAGGACTCCTACGAGCAGTACTTC
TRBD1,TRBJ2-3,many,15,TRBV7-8,CASTPGQGAKDTQYF,TGTGCCAGCACCCCCGGACAGGGGGCAAAAGATACGCAGTATTTT
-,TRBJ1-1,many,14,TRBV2,CASSTQASNTEAFF,TGTGCCAGCAGTACACAAGCGTCGAACACTGAAGCTTTCTTT
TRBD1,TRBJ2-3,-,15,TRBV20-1,CSAGTQGGSTDTQYF,TGCAGTGCTGGTACACAGGGGGGTAGCACAGATACGCAGTATTTT
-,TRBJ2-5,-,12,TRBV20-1,CSASGFQETQYF,TGCAGTGCTAGTGGGTTCCAAGAGACCCAGTACTTC
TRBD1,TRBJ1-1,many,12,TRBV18,CASDRADTEAFF,TGTGCCAGCGACAGGGCGGACACTGAAGCTTTCTTT
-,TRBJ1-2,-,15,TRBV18,CASSSLPKGFMGYTF,TGTGCCAGCTCATCCCTCCCGAAGGGTTTTATGGGCTACACCTTC
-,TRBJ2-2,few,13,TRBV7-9,CASRRGRTGELFF,TGTGCCAGCAGACGTGGCCGCACCGGGGAGCTGTTTTTT
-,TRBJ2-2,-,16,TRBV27,CASSPRTAPPTGELFF,TGTGCCAGCAGCCCCCGGACAGCTCCGCCCACCGGGGAGCTGTTTTTT
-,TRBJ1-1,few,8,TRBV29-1,CSVPKAFF,TGCAGCGTTCCAAAGGCTTTCTTT
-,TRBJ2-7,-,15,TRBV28,CASSSPPTGSYEQYF,TGTGCCAGCAGTTCCCCCCCCACAGGGTCCTACGAGCAGTACTTC
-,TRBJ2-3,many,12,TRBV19,CASSGPTDTQYF,TGTGCCAGTAGCGGGCCGACAGATACGCAGTATTTT
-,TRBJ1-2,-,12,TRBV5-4,CAGLDRSYGYTF,TGTGCCGGACTTGACAGGAGCTATGGCTACACCTTC
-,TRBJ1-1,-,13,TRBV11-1,CASSFNQNTEAFF,TGTGCCAGCAGCTTTAATCAGAACACTGAAGCTTTCTTT
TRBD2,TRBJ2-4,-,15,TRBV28,CASEELAGGKNIQYF,TGTGCCAGCGAAGAGCTAGCGGGAGGGAAAAACATTCAGTACTTC
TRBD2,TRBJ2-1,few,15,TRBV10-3,CAISESLADYNEQFF,TGTGCCATCAGTGAAAGTCTAGCGGACTACAATGAGCAGTTCTTC
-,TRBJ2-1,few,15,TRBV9,CASSARLEGYNEQFF,TGTGCCAGCAGCGCCCGACTAGAGGGGTACAATGAGCAGTTCTTC
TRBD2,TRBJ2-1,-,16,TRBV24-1,CAASDLGGRGYNEQFF,TGTGCCGCCAGTGATTTGGGCGGGAGGGGATACAATGAGCAGTTCTTC
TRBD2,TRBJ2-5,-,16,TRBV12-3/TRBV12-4,CASSSPGTSGIGTQYF,TGTGCCAGCAGTTCCCCCGGGACTAGCGGGATTGGGACCCAGTACTTC
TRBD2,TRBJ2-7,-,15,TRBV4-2,CASSQELAGVNEQYF,TGTGCCAGCAGCCAAGAACTAGCGGGAGTGAACGAGCAGTACTTC
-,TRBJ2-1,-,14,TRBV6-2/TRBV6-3,CASSYETGVNEQFF,TGTGCCAGCAGTTACGAGACGGGAGTAAATGAGCAGTTCTTC
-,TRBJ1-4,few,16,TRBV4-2,CASSQEGQGPNEKLFF,TGTGCCAGCAGCCAAGAGGGTCAGGGCCCTAATGAAAAACTGTTTTTT
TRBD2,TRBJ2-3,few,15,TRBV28,CASSFSGTETDTQYF,TGTGCCAGCAGTTTTAGCGGGACGGAAACAGATACGCAGTATTTT
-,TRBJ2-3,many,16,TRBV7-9,CASSSAWSGGTDTQYF,TGTGCCAGCAGCTCCGCCTGGTCCGGGGGCACAGATACGCAGTATTTT
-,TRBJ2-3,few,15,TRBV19,CASSPLGDPPDTQYF,TGTGCCAGTAGTCCCCTCGGGGACCCTCCAGATACGCAGTATTTT
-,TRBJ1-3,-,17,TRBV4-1,CASSQPGRGSSGNTIYF,TGCGCCAGCAGCCAACCGGGACGGGGGAGCTCTGGAAACACCATATATTTT
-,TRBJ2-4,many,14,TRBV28,CASRGTRGRAIQYF,TGTGCCAGCAGGGGAACACGGGGCCGTGCCATTCAGTACTTC
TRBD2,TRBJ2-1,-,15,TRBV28,CASSSPRRERSEQFF,TGTGCCAGCAGTTCCCCCCGGCGGGAGAGGAGTGAGCAGTTCTTC
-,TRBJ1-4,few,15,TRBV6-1,CASSLRPGGDEKLFF,TGTGCCAGCAGCTTACGACCGGGGGGAGACGAAAAACTGTTTTTT
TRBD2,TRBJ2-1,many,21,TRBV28,CASSPVRKLAGEVSSYNEQFF,TGTGCCAGCAGCCCGGTCCGTAAACTAGCGGGGGAAGTTAGCTCCTACAATGAGCAGTTCTTC
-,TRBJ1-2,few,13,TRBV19,CAGGNEGEYGYTF,TGTGCCGGTGGGAATGAGGGGGAATATGGCTACACCTTC
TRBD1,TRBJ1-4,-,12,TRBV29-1,CSVGQGGEKLFF,TGCAGCGTAGGACAGGGAGGCGAAAAACTGTTTTTT
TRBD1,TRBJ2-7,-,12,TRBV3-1,CASRGDRVEQYF,TGTGCCAGCAGGGGCGACAGGGTCGAGCAGTACTTC
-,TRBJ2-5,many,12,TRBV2,CASNLAEETQYF,TGTGCCAGCAACTTAGCGGAAGAGACCCAGTACTTC
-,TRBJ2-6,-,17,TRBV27,CASSLWGAGSGANVLTF,TGTGCCAGCAGTTTATGGGGGGCCGGCTCTGGGGCCAACGTCCTGACTTTC
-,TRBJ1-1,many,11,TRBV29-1,CSVASNTEAFF,TGCAGCGTTGCCTCGAACACTGAAGCTTTCTTT
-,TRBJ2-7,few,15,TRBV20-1,CSGRRTRGSSYEQYF,TGCAGTGGCCGGCGCACGCGGGGAAGCTCCTACGAGCAGTACTTC
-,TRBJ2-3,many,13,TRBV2,CASSVGGQNTQYF,TGTGCCAGCAGTGTCGGCGGCCAGAATACGCAGTATTTT
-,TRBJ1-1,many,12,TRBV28,CASRWGNTEAFF,TGTGCCAGCAGATGGGGGAACACTGAAGCTTTCTTT
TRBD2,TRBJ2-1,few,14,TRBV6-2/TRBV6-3,CARRLAGELYEQFF,TGTGCCAGGCGACTAGCGGGAGAGTTGTATGAGCAGTTCTTC
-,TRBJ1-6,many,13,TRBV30,CARRTDYNSPLHF,TGTGCCAGACGGACAGACTATAATTCACCCCTCCACTTT
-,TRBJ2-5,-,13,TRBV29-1,CSVERGLLETQYF,TGCAGCGTTGAACGAGGCTTGTTGGAGACCCAGTACTTC
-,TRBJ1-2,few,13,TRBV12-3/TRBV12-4,CASYGRGGYGYTF,TGTGCCAGTTACGGGAGGGGCGGCTATGGCTACACCTTC
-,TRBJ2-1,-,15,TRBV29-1,CSVGRRESSYNEQFF,TGCAGCGTTGGCCGTCGGGAGTCCTCCTACAATGAGCAGTTCTTC
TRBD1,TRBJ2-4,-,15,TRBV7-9,CASSLGGTGQNIQYF,TGTGCCAGCAGCTTAGGGGGGACAGGGCAAAACATTCAGTACTTC
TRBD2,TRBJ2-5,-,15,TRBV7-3,CASSFGGGVGETQYF,TGTGCCAGCAGCTTCGGGGGAGGGGTTGGAGAGACCCAGTACTTC
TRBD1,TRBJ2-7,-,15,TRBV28,CASTGTGGISYEQYF,TGTGCCAGCACCGGGACAGGGGGGATATCCTACGAGCAGTACTTC
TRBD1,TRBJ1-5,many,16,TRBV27,CASSSGENRGSQPQHF,TGTGCCAGCAGTTCAGGGGAAAACAGGGGTAGTCAGCCCCAGCATTTT
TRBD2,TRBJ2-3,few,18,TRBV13,CASSLGYQREVSTDTQYF,TGTGCCAGCAGCTTAGGCTACCAGCGGGAGGTCAGCACAGATACGCAGTATTTT
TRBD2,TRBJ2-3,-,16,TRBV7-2,CASSTGLAGDADTQYF,TGTGCCAGCAGCACAGGACTAGCGGGAGATGCAGATACGCAGTATTTT
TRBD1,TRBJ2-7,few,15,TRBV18,CASSPPSRGLGEQYF,TGTGCCAGCTCACCACCGTCCAGGGGGCTTGGCGAGCAGTACTTC
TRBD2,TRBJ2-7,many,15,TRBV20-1,CSARTLSGRAAEQYF,TGCAGTGCTAGAACTCTCAGCGGGAGGGCCGCCGAGCAGTACTTC
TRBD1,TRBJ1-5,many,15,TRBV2,CASSPGSGGGQPQHF,TGTGCCAGCAGTCCCGGGTCAGGGGGCGGGCAGCCCCAGCATTTT